The rows below give T cell receptor beta chains drawn from one sample of a study of tumor-infiltrating lymphocytes in localized non-small cell lung cancer. Produced via immunoSEQ multiplex PCR; TCRdb's table is partial and in-frame only. The data contain some 8,400 clones, approximately 80% of them singletons. The sequencing input was lung tumor tissue. The receptor source for this set is a human donor with non-small cell lung cancer. Both conserved end residues are part of each CDR3.

CDR3aa: CASSFTSYNEQFF
v_gene: TRBV6-6
j_gene: TRBJ2-1

CDR3aa: CASSLYPKQGINGYTF
v_gene: TRBV28
j_gene: TRBJ1-2

CDR3aa: CASSRQLAGAYEQYF
v_gene: TRBV4-3
j_gene: TRBJ2-7

CDR3aa: CASSFSTREGWRTEAFF
v_gene: TRBV7-9
j_gene: TRBJ1-1

CDR3aa: CASTRKLSGADTQYF
v_gene: TRBV6-1
j_gene: TRBJ2-3

CDR3aa: CASSLWGITDTQYF
v_gene: TRBV5-4
j_gene: TRBJ2-3

CDR3aa: CASSLRTGIDTGELFF
v_gene: TRBV11-3
j_gene: TRBJ2-2

CDR3aa: CAGSPSGSHNEQFF
v_gene: TRBV7-6
j_gene: TRBJ2-1

CDR3aa: CASSLQRTGANVLTF
v_gene: TRBV28
j_gene: TRBJ2-6

CDR3aa: CASRRLAGGSYNEQFF
v_gene: TRBV19
j_gene: TRBJ2-1

CDR3aa: CASSSLDGETQYF
v_gene: TRBV5-1
j_gene: TRBJ2-5

CDR3aa: CASSLKGTGDQPQHF
v_gene: TRBV5-5
j_gene: TRBJ1-5

CDR3aa: CASSPYGGMYEQYF
v_gene: TRBV4-3
j_gene: TRBJ2-7

CDR3aa: CSAIRQGGAFF
v_gene: TRBV29-1
j_gene: TRBJ1-1

CDR3aa: CASSSLNTDTQYF
v_gene: TRBV7-9
j_gene: TRBJ2-3

CDR3aa: CASSLQGADTQYF
v_gene: TRBV7-2
j_gene: TRBJ2-3

CDR3aa: CASIVERGAGDTQYF
v_gene: TRBV2
j_gene: TRBJ2-3

CDR3aa: CASGLAGGTDTQYF
v_gene: TRBV7-2
j_gene: TRBJ2-3

CDR3aa: CASSLGRAVHVLTF
v_gene: TRBV11-2
j_gene: TRBJ2-6

CDR3aa: CASSSIGQPQETQYF
v_gene: TRBV7-9
j_gene: TRBJ2-5

CDR3aa: CASSQLGVGYGYTF
v_gene: TRBV7-2
j_gene: TRBJ1-2

CDR3aa: CASSFGGDTEAFF
v_gene: TRBV18
j_gene: TRBJ1-1

CDR3aa: CASSSNDYEQYF
v_gene: TRBV6-6
j_gene: TRBJ2-7

CDR3aa: CASSEGRPAYNEQFF
v_gene: TRBV10-1
j_gene: TRBJ2-1

CDR3aa: CASGLGTEAFF
v_gene: TRBV6-6
j_gene: TRBJ1-1

CDR3aa: CASSWDRGPGELFF
v_gene: TRBV27
j_gene: TRBJ2-2

CDR3aa: CASTLGSHNEQFF
v_gene: TRBV7-2
j_gene: TRBJ2-1

CDR3aa: CAWEPGQGIYGYTF
v_gene: TRBV30
j_gene: TRBJ1-2

CDR3aa: CASSSGTLRTDTQYF
v_gene: TRBV5-1
j_gene: TRBJ2-3

CDR3aa: CASSLTNTDTQYF
v_gene: TRBV11-3
j_gene: TRBJ2-3

CDR3aa: CASSSGLTYEQYF
v_gene: TRBV11-2
j_gene: TRBJ2-7

CDR3aa: CAIGRETGELFF
v_gene: TRBV10-3
j_gene: TRBJ2-2

CDR3aa: CASSLAQQGGADTQYF
v_gene: TRBV5-6
j_gene: TRBJ2-3

CDR3aa: CASSAGQGGNTGELFF
v_gene: TRBV7-9
j_gene: TRBJ2-2

CDR3aa: CASSGDRRMNQPQHF
v_gene: TRBV19
j_gene: TRBJ1-5

CDR3aa: CASSSYGLAGSNEQFF
v_gene: TRBV11-2
j_gene: TRBJ2-1

CDR3aa: CATSRDASTTGIYEQYF
v_gene: TRBV15
j_gene: TRBJ2-7

CDR3aa: CASSYSVHGGGELFF
v_gene: TRBV6-5
j_gene: TRBJ2-2

CDR3aa: CASSQTSGRAREQFF
v_gene: TRBV7-9
j_gene: TRBJ2-1

CDR3aa: CASRADLGSTDTQYF
v_gene: TRBV6-5
j_gene: TRBJ2-3

CDR3aa: CASRLAGPLREQFF
v_gene: TRBV10-2
j_gene: TRBJ2-1